This T cell receptor beta chain was retrieved from a study of tumor-infiltrating lymphocytes in oesophageal squamous cell carcinoma. V shed 5 bases, J shed 3 bases, and the junction held 6 bases outside the gene matches. The CDR3 length is 16 residues. Germline V gene sequence: CDR1 MNHNS, CDR2 SASEGT. MiXCR, run by TCRdb on the PCR reads, gives a single entry per CDR3 protein. The table records roughly 16,000 distinct CDR3 sequences, 40% to 55% of them present only once. The material sequenced was esophageal tumor tissue. The chain recombines TRBV6-1 with TRBJ2-1; 11 nucleotides agree with TRBD2. The origin of this receptor is a male donor with esophageal squamous cell carcinoma. CDR3 nucleotides: TGTGCCAGCAGTTTCAAGGGGACTAGCGGCTACAATGAGCAGTTCTTC. Protein product: CASSFKGTSGYNEQFF.